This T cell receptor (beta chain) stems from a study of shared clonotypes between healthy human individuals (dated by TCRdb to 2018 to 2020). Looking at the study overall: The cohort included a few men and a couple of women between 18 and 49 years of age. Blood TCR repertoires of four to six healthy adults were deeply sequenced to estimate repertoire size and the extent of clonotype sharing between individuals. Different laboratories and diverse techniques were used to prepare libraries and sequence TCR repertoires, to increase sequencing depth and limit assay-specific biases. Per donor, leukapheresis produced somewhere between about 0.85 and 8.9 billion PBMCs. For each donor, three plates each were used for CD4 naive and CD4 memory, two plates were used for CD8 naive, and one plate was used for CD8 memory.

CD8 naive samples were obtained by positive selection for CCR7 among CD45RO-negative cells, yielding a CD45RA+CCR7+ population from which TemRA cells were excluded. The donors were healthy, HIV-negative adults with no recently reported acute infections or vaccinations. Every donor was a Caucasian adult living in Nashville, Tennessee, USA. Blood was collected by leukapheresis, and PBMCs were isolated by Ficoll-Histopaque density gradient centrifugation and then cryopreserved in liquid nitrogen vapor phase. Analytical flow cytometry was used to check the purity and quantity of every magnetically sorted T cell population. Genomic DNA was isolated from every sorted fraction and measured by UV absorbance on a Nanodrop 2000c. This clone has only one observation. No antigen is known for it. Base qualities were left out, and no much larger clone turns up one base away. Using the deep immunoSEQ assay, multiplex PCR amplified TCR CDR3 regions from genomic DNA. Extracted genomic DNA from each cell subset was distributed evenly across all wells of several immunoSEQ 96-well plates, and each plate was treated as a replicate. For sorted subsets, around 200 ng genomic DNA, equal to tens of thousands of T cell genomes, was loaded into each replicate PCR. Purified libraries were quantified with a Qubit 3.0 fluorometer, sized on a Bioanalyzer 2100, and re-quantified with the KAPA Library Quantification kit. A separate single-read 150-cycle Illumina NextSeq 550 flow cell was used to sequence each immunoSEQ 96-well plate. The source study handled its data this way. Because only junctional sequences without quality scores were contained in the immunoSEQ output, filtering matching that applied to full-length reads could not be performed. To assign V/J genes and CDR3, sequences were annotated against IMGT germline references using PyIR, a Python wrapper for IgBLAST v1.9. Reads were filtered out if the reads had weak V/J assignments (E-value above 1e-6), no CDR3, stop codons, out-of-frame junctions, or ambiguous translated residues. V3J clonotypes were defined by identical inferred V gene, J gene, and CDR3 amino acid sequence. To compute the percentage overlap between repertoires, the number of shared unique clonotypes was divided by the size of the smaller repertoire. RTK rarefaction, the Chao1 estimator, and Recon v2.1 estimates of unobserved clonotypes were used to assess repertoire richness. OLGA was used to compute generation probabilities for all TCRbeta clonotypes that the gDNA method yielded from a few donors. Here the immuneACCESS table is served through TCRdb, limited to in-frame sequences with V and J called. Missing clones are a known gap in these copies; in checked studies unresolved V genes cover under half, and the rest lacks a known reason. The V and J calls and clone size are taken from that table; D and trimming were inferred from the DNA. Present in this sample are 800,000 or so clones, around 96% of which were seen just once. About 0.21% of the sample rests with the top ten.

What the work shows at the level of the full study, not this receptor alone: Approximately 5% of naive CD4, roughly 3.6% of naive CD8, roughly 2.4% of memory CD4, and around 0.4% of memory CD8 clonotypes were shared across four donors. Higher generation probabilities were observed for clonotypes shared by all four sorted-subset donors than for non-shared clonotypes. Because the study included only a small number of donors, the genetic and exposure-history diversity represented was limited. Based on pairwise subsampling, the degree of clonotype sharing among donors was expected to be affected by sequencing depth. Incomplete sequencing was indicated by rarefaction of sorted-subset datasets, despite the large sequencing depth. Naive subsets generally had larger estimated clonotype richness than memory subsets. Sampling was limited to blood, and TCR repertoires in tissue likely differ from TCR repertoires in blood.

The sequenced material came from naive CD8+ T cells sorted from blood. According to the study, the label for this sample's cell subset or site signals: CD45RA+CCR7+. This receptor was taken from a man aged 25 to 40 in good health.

The sequence in DNA is TGTGCCAGCAGCGCGTCAGGGACTAGCGGCTCCTACGAGCAGTACTTC. Translated, this gives CASSASGTSGSYEQYF. Recombination linked TRBV9 to TRBJ2-7; 11 bases in the middle match TRBD2. Clipping removes 3 bases from V and 0 bases from J, with 5 as the unmatched junction base count. There are 16 amino acids in the CDR3, from cysteine to phenylalanine inclusive. Just the 48-base CDR3 DNA is kept, in frame starting at base 1. Sequences SGDLS (CDR1) and YYNGEE (CDR2) are obtained from the germline V gene.